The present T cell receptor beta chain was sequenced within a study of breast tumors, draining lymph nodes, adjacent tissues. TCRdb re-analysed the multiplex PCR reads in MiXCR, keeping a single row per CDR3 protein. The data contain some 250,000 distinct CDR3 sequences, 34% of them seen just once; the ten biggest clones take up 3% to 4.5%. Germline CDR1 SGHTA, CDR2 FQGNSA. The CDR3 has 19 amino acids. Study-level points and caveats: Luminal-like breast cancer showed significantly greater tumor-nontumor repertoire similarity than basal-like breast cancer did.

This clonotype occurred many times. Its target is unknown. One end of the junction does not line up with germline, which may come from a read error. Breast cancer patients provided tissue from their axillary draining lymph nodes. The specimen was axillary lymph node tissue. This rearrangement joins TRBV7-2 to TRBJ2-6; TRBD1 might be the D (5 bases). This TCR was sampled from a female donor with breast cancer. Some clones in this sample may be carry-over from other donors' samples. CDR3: CASSLIRIATGTGPNVLTF. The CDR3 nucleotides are TGTGCCAGCAGCTTAATAAGGATTGCTACAGGAACTGGGCCCAACGTCCTGACTTTC. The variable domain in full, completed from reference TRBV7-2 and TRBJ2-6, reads GAGVSQSPSNKVTEKGKDVELRCDPISGHTALYWYRQSLGQGLEFLIYFQGNSAPDKSGLPSDRFSAERTGGSVSTLTIQRTQQEDSAVYLCASSLIRIATGTGPNVLTFGAGSRLTVL.